The 25 T cell receptor beta chains given below trace back to one sample, sequenced in a study of T-cell memory formation after mild COVID-19. TCRdb reanalysed the 5' RACE reads using MiXCR and keeps one entry per CDR3 protein. The sample has about 200,000 distinct CDR3 sequences; around 9.1% are singletons. The sequencing sample was made of PBMCs or a T cell subset sorted from them (not recorded which). The receptors here all came from a man aged 18 to 29 who had mild COVID-19 (a few samples of this study predate the infection). Cell type and time point are not known.

This clonotype was recorded a few times. The gene calls are TRBV5-1 and TRBJ1-5; D gene unclear. This CDR3 contains 15 residues. Germline CDR1 is SGHRS and CDR2 is YFSETQ. The V gene lost 2 bases and the J gene lost 7 bases, with 16 bases spanning the gap. The CDR3 sequence: CASSLSGSPGQPQHF. The CDR3, as DNA: TGCGCCAGCAGCTTAAGCGGAAGCCCTGGGCAGCCCCAGCATTTT.

This clonotype was counted only a few times. The V call is TRBV6-5, the J call TRBJ2-1; no clear D. CDR1 is MNHEY, CDR2 SVGAGI, per germline. The CDR3 consists of 14 residues. The germline V and J ends were trimmed by 0 bases and 5 bases, with 8 bases remaining between them. In DNA form, the CDR3 reads TGTGCCAGCAGTTACTCTGCGGAGAACAATGAGCAGTTCTTC. This translates into CASSYSAENNEQFF.

This clonotype turned up a few times. V usage is TRBV13 and J usage is TRBJ2-3, with TRBD2 identical over 8 bases. This CDR3 comprises 14 residues. The germline CDR1 and CDR2 sequences are PRHDT and FYEKMQ (reference sequence). V was clipped by 5 bases and J by 4 bases; unmatched bases: 5. CDR3 loop: CASSVNGGADTQYF. In DNA form, the CDR3 reads TGTGCCAGCAGCGTAAACGGGGGGGCAGATACGCAGTATTTT.

This clonotype was counted a few times. The chain recombines TRBV7-2 with TRBJ2-5; 16 bases map to TRBD2. Trimming at V came to 5 bases and at J to 5 bases, leaving 14 bases not matched to a gene. The CDR3 totals 19 residues. The germline V gene encodes CDR1 SGHTA and CDR2 FQGNSA. Here the CDR3 reads CASSPGLAGGPIGRETQYF. The DNA for the CDR3 is TGTGCCAGCAGCCCGGGACTAGCGGGGGGGCCAATCGGTCGGGAGACCCAGTACTTC.

The chain combines TRBV3-1 with TRBJ2-2; TRBD2 aligns across 7 bases. Trimming took 2 bases from V and 7 from J; bases not matched to a gene: 4. The CDR3 totals 14 residues. From germline, CDR1 is LGHDT and CDR2 YNNKEL (reference sequence). The CDR3 coding sequence is TGTGCCAGCAGCCAACGGGGAGGGAACGGGGAGCTGTTTTTT. Amino acid sequence: CASSQRGGNGELFF.

V and J are TRBV7-9 and TRBJ1-1; TRBD1 agrees at 11 bases. The CDR3 contains 16 residues. The V and J ends lost 6 bases and 4 bases, in that order; junction bases with no gene match: 10. Germline V CDR1 and CDR2: SEHNR, FQNEAQ (reference sequence). Written as DNA, the CDR3 is TGTGCCAGCAGGCCCCCGAGTGGGACAGGGGGCACTGAAGCTTTCTTT. Protein sequence: CASRPPSGTGGTEAFF.

The gene calls are TRBV20-1 and TRBJ2-1, with 11 bases lining up with TRBD2. The CDR3 runs 18 residues. Germline assignment: CDR1 DFQATT and CDR2 SNEGSKA (reference sequence). With V trimmed by 3 bases and J by 0 bases, 10 bases remained unmatched. CDR3 loop: CSARRLAGGRFSYNEQFF. The CDR3 bases are TGCAGTGCTAGGAGGCTAGCGGGGGGACGATTCTCCTACAATGAGCAGTTCTTC.

This clonotype has more than one count but fewer than ten. The rearrangement links TRBV3-1 to TRBJ2-2; 7 bases map to TRBD1. The CDR3 runs 13 residues. The germline CDR1 and CDR2 sequences are LGHDT and YNNKEL (reference sequence). The V segment lost 4 bases and the J segment 6 bases; nucleotides outside the gene matches: 2. The CDR3 here is CASSRQGPGELFF. The DNA for the CDR3 is TGTGCCAGCAGCCGACAGGGTCCCGGGGAGCTGTTTTTT.

CDR3 sequence reads: CASSRWGTGANVLTF. CDR3 nucleotides: TGCGCCAGCAGCCGGTGGGGGACTGGGGCCAACGTCCTGACTTTC. The genes are TRBV5-1 and TRBJ2-6; either TRBD1 or TRBD2 may supply D (5 bases each). The germline CDR1 and CDR2 sequences are SGHRS and YFSETQ. Between the trimmed V and J ends, which lost 4 bases and 2 bases, there was a span of 10 bases. The CDR3 loop spans 15 amino acids.

This clonotype was observed a few times. The chain uses TRBV18 and TRBJ1-2; the D gene is possibly TRBD1 (6 bases). V lost 3 bases and J lost 4, with 12 bases in between. CDR3 length: 14 amino acids. Germline V CDR1 and CDR2: KGHSH, LQKENI. The CDR3 is CASSPGQARYGYTF. The CDR3 nucleotides are TGTGCCAGCTCACCGGGACAAGCTCGCTATGGCTACACCTTC.

The V call is TRBV5-1, the J call TRBJ2-1; 9 positions agree with TRBD1. CDR3 size: 15 residues. J lost 9 bases, V lost 4 bases, and 11 bases had no gene match. Germline-derived CDR1 and CDR2 are SGHRS and YFSETQ. The CDR3 DNA reads as TGCGCCAGCAGCATGTGGACAGGGGCAGATGGTGAGCAGTTCTTC. It encodes CASSMWTGADGEQFF. The full variable domain, in which reference TRBV5-1 and TRBJ2-1 provide the parts outside the CDR3, is KAGVTQTPRYLIKTRGQQVTLSCSPISGHRSVSWYQQTPGQGLQFLFEYFSETQRNKGNFPGRFSGRQFSNSRSEMNVSTLELGDSALYLCASSMWTGADGEQFFGPGTRLTVL.

This clonotype appeared once. The gene calls are TRBV19 and TRBJ1-4, with D possibly being TRBD1 (5 bases). The germline V gene has CDR1 LNHDA and CDR2 SQIVND (reference sequence). The CDR3 runs 16 residues. Trimming pared 7 bases from V and 2 bases from J, leaving 17 bases between. CDR3 in amino acids: CASTGWRRGTNEKLFF. Here the CDR3 DNA reads TGTGCCAGTACGGGATGGAGGAGGGGCACTAATGAAAAACTGTTTTTT. Filled out from reference TRBV19 and TRBJ1-4, the complete variable domain reads DGGITQSPKYLFRKEGQNVTLSCEQNLNHDAMYWYRQDPGQGLRLIYYSQIVNDFQKGDIAEGYSVSREKKESFPLTVTSAQKNPTAFYLCASTGWRRGTNEKLFFGSGTQLSVL.

This clonotype has a handful of counts. This sequence joins TRBV20-1 and TRBJ2-3, with D possibly being TRBD2 (6 bases). Trimming pared 5 bases from V and 0 bases from J, leaving 15 bases between. Germline CDR1 and CDR2: DFQATT and SNEGSKA (reference sequence). The CDR3 contains 15 residues. The CDR3 DNA sequence: TGCAGTGCTGCTAGTGGTGCGGGGAGCACAGATACGCAGTATTTT. It yields the protein CSAASGAGSTDTQYF.

This clonotype was counted at least ten times. The chain has TRBV6-2 or TRBV6-3 and TRBJ2-3, with 10 bases that match TRBD2. The CDR3 is made up of 16 amino acids. Germline-derived CDR1 and CDR2 are MNHEY and SVGEGT. The trim removed 5 bases at V and 2 bases at J, leaving 7 bases unmatched. CDR3 loop: CASSPGTSVVTDTQYF. The CDR3 region has the DNA TGTGCCAGCAGTCCCGGGACTAGCGTCGTCACAGATACGCAGTATTTT.

In its sample, this clonotype was seen many times. V and J are TRBV6-2 or TRBV6-3 and TRBJ2-1; D not certain. This CDR3 region has 17 residues. Germline V lookup: CDR1 MNHEY, CDR2 SVGEGT. V was pared by 2 bases and J by 4 bases, with 18 bases between. This CDR3 is CASSYPYERRSYNEQFF. CDR3 in DNA: TGTGCCAGCAGTTACCCCTATGAGCGAAGGTCTTACAATGAGCAGTTCTTC.

This clonotype came up many times. The rearrangement joins TRBV20-1 to TRBJ2-5; 7 nucleotides align to TRBD1. V gave up 6 bases and J gave up 5 bases; unmatched junction bases: 9. Germline values: CDR1 DFQATT, CDR2 SNEGSKA (reference sequence). The CDR3 is 13 residues long. As DNA, the CDR3 is TGCAGTGCAATAAACAGGGGCGGCGAGACCCAGTACTTC. Residues: CSAINRGGETQYF.

This clonotype occurred a few times. The chain uses TRBV20-1 and TRBJ2-7; the match to TRBD1 covers 10 bases. CDR3 length: 14 residues. The V segment lost 2 bases and the J segment 4 bases; nucleotides outside the gene matches: 5. The germline CDR1 and CDR2 sequences are DFQATT and SNEGSKA (reference sequence). Here the CDR3 DNA reads TGCAGTGCTAGATCTCGACAGGGGGCATACGAGCAGTACTTC. Protein product: CSARSRQGAYEQYF.

The chain links TRBV6-4 to TRBJ2-5; 9 bases align to TRBD2. V trimming: 0 bases; J trimming: 1 base; junction bases outside the gene matches: 9. This CDR3 is built from 18 residues. Germline V CDR1 and CDR2: MRHNA, SNTAGT. CDR3: CASSDSKLAGPLQETQYF. DNA for the CDR3: TGTGCCAGCAGTGACTCGAAGCTAGCGGGGCCCCTCCAAGAGACCCAGTACTTC.

This clonotype was counted only a few times. V and J are TRBV10-3 and TRBJ2-1; possibly TRBD1 for D (6 bases). Deletions cut 8 bases from V and 9 bases from J, with 23 bases between. Germline V lookup: CDR1 ENHRY, CDR2 SYGVKD. CDR3 length: 15 residues. This chain's CDR3 is CAIADLIQGGGEQFF. CDR3 sequence (DNA): TGTGCCATCGCCGATCTAATACAGGGCGGCGGTGAGCAGTTCTTC.

This clonotype was found many times. The chain joins TRBV5-1 to TRBJ2-7; D remains ambiguous. Germline V gene data show CDR1 as SGHRS and CDR2 as YFSETQ. This CDR3 comprises 14 residues. V was shortened by 2 bases and J by 0 bases, with 9 bases between the two germline ends. The CDR3 coding sequence is TGCGCCAGCAGCTTTGCCAGGCCCTCCTACGAGCAGTACGTC. It yields the protein CASSFARPSYEQYV.

The chain joins TRBV5-4 to TRBJ2-5; D is tentatively TRBD1 or TRBD2 (5 bases each). CDR3 length: 14 amino acids. The V end lost 3 bases, the J end lost 4 bases, and 13 bases lay between the germline ends. Germline lookup yields CDR1 SGHNT and CDR2 YYREEE (reference sequence). The CDR3 sequence is CASSSNTGGETQYF. In DNA form, the CDR3 reads TGTGCCAGCAGCTCCAACACAGGAGGAGAGACCCAGTACTTC.

The chain recombines TRBV2 with TRBJ2-7, with D perhaps matching TRBD2 (5 bases). Germline-derived CDR1 and CDR2 are SNHLY and FYNNEI. Trimming stripped 6 bases from V and 3 bases from J, with 12 bases between. This CDR3 comprises 13 residues. CDR3 residues: CASRPDGIYEQYV. CDR3 bases: TGTGCCAGCAGACCGGACGGGATCTACGAGCAGTACGTC.

CDR3 loop: CSASSTNSNQPQHF. CDR3 bases: TGCAGTGCTAGCTCCACGAACTCCAATCAGCCCCAGCATTTT. The chain uses TRBV20-1 and TRBJ1-5; D gene unclear. The germline V and J ends were trimmed by 3 bases and 3 bases, with 12 bases remaining between them. Germline V gives CDR1 DFQATT, CDR2 SNEGSKA (reference sequence). The CDR3 has 14 residues.

This clonotype was detected a few times. The chain recombines TRBV2 with TRBJ2-1, with D possibly TRBD2 on 7 matching bases. CDR3 length equals 15 residues. Deletions cut 2 bases from V and 10 bases from J, with 18 bases between. Germline V CDR1 and CDR2: SNHLY, FYNNEI. CDR3 protein: CASSEFGGGVEEQFF. The CDR3 coding sequence is TGTGCCAGCAGTGAATTTGGGGGGGGCGTAGAGGAGCAGTTCTTC.

This clonotype turned up a few times. The J gene is TRBJ2-7, the V gene TRBV20-1, with D possibly matching TRBD2 (5 bases). The CDR3 totals 13 residues. V was cut by 2 bases and J by 2 bases, with 10 bases left in between. CDR1 and CDR2 from the germline V gene are DFQATT and SNEGSKA (reference sequence). CDR3 amino acids: CSARRRATYEQYF. The CDR3 nucleotides are TGCAGTGCTAGAAGGCGGGCCACCTACGAGCAGTACTTC.